These T cell receptor beta chains were read from a single sample in a study of cytotoxic CD8 clonotypes in ibrutinib-treated CLL. Method: immunoSEQ multiplex PCR; TCRdb's copy keeps in-frame clones and lacks some. Here the sample spans under 300,000 clones, 65% to 85% being singletons. The sequencing here drew on PBMCs, taken at disease progression, from a patient treated with ibrutinib. The origin of the receptors is a human donor with chronic lymphocytic leukemia. CDR3s leave out the opening cysteine and the closing phenylalanine or tryptophan.

>TRBJ2-3|13|TRBV5-1
ASSLGAMGADTQY
>TRBJ1-2|12|TRBV19
ASSPGQKAGGYT
>TRBJ2-1|11|TRBV5-1
ASSLDWGHEQF
>TRBJ1-1|12|TRBV5-1
ASRNRQGETEAF
>TRBJ1-4|12|TRBV11-1
ASSRSLASEKLF
>TRBJ2-7|11|TRBV27
ASSLSRGAEQY
>TRBJ1-1|14|TRBV28
ASSSTAGTGVAEAF
>TRBJ2-3|14|TRBV7-3
ASSLTGGIRSDTQY
>TRBJ2-7|13|TRBV7-3
ASSLASGDFYEQY
>TRBJ2-1|9|TRBV5-6
ASSLDQGLF
>TRBJ1-4|12|TRBV6-5
ASRGGSANEKLF
>TRBJ1-5|15|TRBV6-1
ASSEPLLAEHNQPQH
>TRBJ2-1|12|TRBV9
ASSVLLWTSEQF
>TRBJ2-2|13|TRBV19
ASSKLTKNTGELF
>TRBJ2-7|13|TRBV4-3
ASSQAPGLLYEQY
>TRBJ1-2|11|TRBV29-1
SVEAGPGRGYT
>TRBJ1-4|13|TRBV5-4
ASSLVRPKGEKLF
>TRBJ2-7|14|TRBV9
ASSVESDSSSYEQY
>TRBJ2-1|14|TRBV28
ASSFGGTASYNEQF
>TRBJ1-1|13|TRBV9
ASSVGGDRGAEAF
>TRBJ1-5|11|TRBV2
ASSSWENQPQH
>TRBJ2-7|12|TRBV7-2
ASSLVQGGYEQY
>TRBJ1-1|11|TRBV6-5
ASSSGKNTEAF
>TRBJ2-1|13|TRBV7-3
ASSPEGGGPNEQF
>TRBJ1-1|11|TRBV18
ASSPVGVTEAF
>TRBJ2-3|10|TRBV19
ASSLGTDTQY
>TRBJ2-7|12|TRBV9
ASSEGVAPYEQY
>TRBJ1-1|10|TRBV10-1
ASKDGNTEAF
>TRBJ2-7|12|TRBV5-1
ASSLMAGGYEQY
>TRBJ2-7|13|TRBV9
ASSVVRGQVKEQY
>TRBJ2-7|13|TRBV7-8
ASSRTSGRAHEQY
>TRBJ1-1|11|TRBV27
ASTTGEDTEAF
>TRBJ2-2|11|TRBV7-3
ATGTANTGELF
>TRBJ2-7|13|TRBV4-2
ASSQDAGTDYEQY
>TRBJ1-1|15|TRBV21-1
ASHSPGGQGEYTEAF
>TRBJ1-5|12|TRBV27
ASSPLAPNQPQH
>TRBJ1-2|11|TRBV6-1
ASSETGRVGYT
>TRBJ2-7|13|TRBV4-1
ASSQVGRGPREQY
>TRBJ1-2|13|TRBV5-4
ASSPSGQGLGPYT
>TRBJ1-4|15|TRBV5-6
ASSSSTGGAWSEKLF
>TRBJ2-3|14|TRBV19
ASSSGTSGLTDTQY
>TRBJ2-5|13|TRBV6-5
ASSSGQMYQETQY
>TRBJ2-5|11|TRBV19
ASSIWGQETQY
>TRBJ1-5|13|TRBV6-1
ASVRTRQGRQPQH
>TRBJ2-6|11|TRBV25-1
ASSYAGANVLT
>TRBJ1-4|14|TRBV27
ASSLRQGAANEKLF
>TRBJ2-2|15|TRBV9
ASSVVPGQGNTGELF
>TRBJ2-2|12|TRBV29-1
SVRTGPYTGELF
>TRBJ2-7|14|TRBV2
ASVQGDPLYSYEQY
>TRBJ2-1|12|TRBV7-2
ASRRTSDNNEQF
>TRBJ1-2|16|TRBV7-8
ASSLPRRDRGPRGGYT
>TRBJ1-1|16|TRBV7-3
ASSLTARDREGSTEAF
>TRBJ2-7|15|TRBV4-1
ASSHGLGGGETYEQY